This T cell receptor beta chain was sequenced during a study of T cell changes during pregnancy in multiple sclerosis. This CDR3 is built from 15 residues. Germline CDR1 SQVTM, CDR2 ANQGSEA. Trimming removed 6 bases from V and 0 bases from J; junction bases left unmatched: 2. Assay used: immunoSEQ multiplex PCR; TCRdb lists only in-frame clones, some missing. Of some 77,000 clones detected, around nine tenths appear once; the ten largest clones hold 0.21%. This sequence originates from a female donor with multiple sclerosis, enrolled in a pregnancy study. The sample here was CD4+ T cells from peripheral blood mononuclear cells, taken before pregnancy. The chain links TRBV29-1 to TRBJ2-2, with TRBD2 matching 12 bases. CDR3 in DNA: TGCAGCGTCAGACTAGCGGGAGCGAACACCGGGGAGCTGTTTTTT. Translation: CSVRLAGANTGELFF.